The text below deals with one TCR beta chain. Its antigen remains unidentified. This sample was taken from a study of beta chain features in type 1 diabetes. At the level of the study: All samples yielded roughly 110 million examined sorted cells. The study, taken as a whole, reports: Among patients with Type 1 diabetes, TCRB CDR3s were moderately but significantly shorter in every one of the four CD4+ subsets.

Looked up from germline, CDR1 is KGHSH and CDR2 is LQKENI. The CDR3 length is 13 residues. Trimming took off 3 bases at V and 5 bases at J, with 8 bases between the two ends. Researchers reported sorting CD4+ naive, central memory, regulatory and stem cell-like memory cells via CD45RO/CCR7/CD25/CD127/CD95/CD27. Once sorted, every population was more than 95% pure. Expressed TCRB transcripts were sequenced because the isolated RNA had all been reverse transcribed beforehand. Some 4 million reads were obtained on average from naive, central memory and regulatory T cell samples. Here immunoSEQ multiplex PCR was the method, and the copy in TCRdb shows in-frame clones only, minus some. The sample holds approximately 130,000 clones, around a sixth seen once.

The chain recombines TRBV18 with TRBJ2-1, with a tentative D call TRBD1 (6 bases). The specimen sequenced was central memory CD4+ T cells from blood. The TCR sequence derives from a man aged 18-30 years with type 1 diabetes. The CDR3 protein is CASSPGQNNEQFF. Here the CDR3 DNA reads TGTGCCAGCTCACCCGGACAGAACAATGAGCAGTTCTTC.